The next 7 T cell receptor beta chains were all read from a single sample in a study of T cells after yellow fever vaccination. Using its own MiXCR run on the 5' RACE reads, TCRdb lists one record per CDR3 protein. The sample has some 110,000 distinct CDR3 sequences; more than 6% are singletons. The sequences come from CD4+ T cells sorted from PBMCs, collected roughly 10 days after the first yellow fever vaccination. These receptors all come from a man aged 18 to 29 who received the YFV17D yellow fever vaccine.

This clonotype was counted at least ten times. The chain combines TRBV10-3 with TRBJ2-1; D gene unclear. CDR3 length: 15 amino acids. The germline V gene has CDR1 ENHRY and CDR2 SYGVKD. V dropped 10 bases and J dropped 0 bases, with 16 bases sitting between them. CDR3 amino acids: CATQSRSSSYNEQFF. DNA of the CDR3: TGTGCCACCCAGTCCCGGAGTAGCTCCTACAATGAGCAGTTCTTC.

The chain joins TRBV27 to TRBJ2-6, with D possibly being TRBD1 (6 bases). The V gene's germline CDR1 is MNHEY and CDR2 SMNVEV (reference sequence). V was clipped by 7 bases and J by 0 bases, with 10 bases between them. The CDR3 sequence is 15 residues long. The CDR3 coding sequence is TGTGCCAGCAAGGGGGAGTCCTCTGGGGCCAACGTCCTGACTTTC. Amino acids: CASKGESSGANVLTF.

This clonotype was found many times. The gene calls are TRBV7-2 and TRBJ1-6; D perhaps matches TRBD1 (6 bases). CDR1 and CDR2 from the germline V gene are SGHTA and FQGNSA. The V and J ends lost 4 bases and 3 bases respectively, with 10 bases between them. There are 15 residues in the CDR3. CDR3 bases: TGTGCCAGCAGCTCACAGGGAGACTATAATTCACCCCTCCACTTT. This sequence encodes CASSSQGDYNSPLHF.

This clonotype was recorded at least ten times. The rearrangement links TRBV12-3 or TRBV12-4 to TRBJ1-3; 7 bases match TRBD1. V shed 6 bases, J shed 4 bases, and the junction held 15 bases outside the gene matches. The CDR3 spans 17 residues. The CDR3 DNA reads as TGTGCCAGCAGACCGCGTCCGGGACAGATAAGGGGAAACACCATATATTTT. It yields the protein CASRPRPGQIRGNTIYF.

This clonotype came up many times. The chain recombines TRBV4-1 with TRBJ2-1; unclear D gene. CDR1 and CDR2 (germline): MGHRA, YSYEKL. V lost 5 bases and J 0 bases, leaving 17 bases between the germline ends. The CDR3 extends over 17 amino acids. The CDR3 nucleotides are TGCGCCAGCAGCTCCCTAATCTTACAGAGCTCCTACAATGAGCAGTTCTTC. Protein: CASSSLILQSSYNEQFF.

This clonotype was seen a few times. This chain connects TRBV11-1 to TRBJ2-6, with no clear D. Trimming removed 4 bases from V and 4 bases from J, with 23 bases in between. The CDR3 is made up of 19 amino acids. Germline-derived CDR1 and CDR2 are SGHAT and FQDESV (reference sequence). The CDR3 DNA reads TGTGCCAGCAGCTCCCCCTCGGGCCCGCGAATAGGCGGGGCCAACGTCCTGACTTTC. Protein product: CASSSPSGPRIGGANVLTF. Combining the CDR3 with reference TRBV11-1 and TRBJ2-6 gives the whole variable domain EAEVAQSPRYKITEKSQAVAFWCDPISGHATLYWYRQILGQGPELLVQFQDESVVDDSQLPKDRFSAERLKGVDSTLKIQPAELGDSAMYLCASSSPSGPRIGGANVLTFGAGSRLTVL.

At least ten counts were recorded for this clonotype. V is TRBV6-1 and J is TRBJ2-3, with 8 bases identical to TRBD1. V shed 6 bases, J shed 0 bases, and the junction held 5 bases outside the gene matches. The CDR3 extends over 15 amino acids. The germline V gene has CDR1 MNHNS and CDR2 SASEGT. CDR3 sequence reads: CASRNRGVSTDTQYF. The CDR3 nucleotides read TGTGCCAGCAGGAACAGGGGGGTCAGCACAGATACGCAGTATTTT.